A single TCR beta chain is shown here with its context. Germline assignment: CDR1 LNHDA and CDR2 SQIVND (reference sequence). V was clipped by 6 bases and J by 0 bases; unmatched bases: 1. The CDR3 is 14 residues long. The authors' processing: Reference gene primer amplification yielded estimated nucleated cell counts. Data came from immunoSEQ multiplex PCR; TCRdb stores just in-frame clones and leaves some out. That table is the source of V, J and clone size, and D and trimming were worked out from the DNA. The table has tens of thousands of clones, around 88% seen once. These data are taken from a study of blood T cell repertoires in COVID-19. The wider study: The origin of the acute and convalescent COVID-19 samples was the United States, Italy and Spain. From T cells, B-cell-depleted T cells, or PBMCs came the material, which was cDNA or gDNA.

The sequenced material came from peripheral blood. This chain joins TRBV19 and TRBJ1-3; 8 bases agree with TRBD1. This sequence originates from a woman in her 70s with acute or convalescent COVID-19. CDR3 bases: TGTGCCAGTAGCACAGGGGGCTCTGGAAACACCATATATTTT. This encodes CASSTGGSGNTIYF.